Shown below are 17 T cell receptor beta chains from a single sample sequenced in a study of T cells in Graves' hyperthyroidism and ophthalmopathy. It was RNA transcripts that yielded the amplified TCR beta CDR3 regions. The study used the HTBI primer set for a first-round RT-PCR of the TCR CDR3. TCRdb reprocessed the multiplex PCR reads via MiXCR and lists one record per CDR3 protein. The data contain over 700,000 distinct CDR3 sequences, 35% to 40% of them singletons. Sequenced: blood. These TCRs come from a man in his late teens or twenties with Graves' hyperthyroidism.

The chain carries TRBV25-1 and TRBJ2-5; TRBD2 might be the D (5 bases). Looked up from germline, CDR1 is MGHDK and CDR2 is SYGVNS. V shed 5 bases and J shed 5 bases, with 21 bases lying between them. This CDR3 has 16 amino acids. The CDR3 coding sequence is TGTGCCAGCAGTCTTCGGGGTTACTTCGGTGTCGAGACCCAGTACTTC. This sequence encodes CASSLRGYFGVETQYF.

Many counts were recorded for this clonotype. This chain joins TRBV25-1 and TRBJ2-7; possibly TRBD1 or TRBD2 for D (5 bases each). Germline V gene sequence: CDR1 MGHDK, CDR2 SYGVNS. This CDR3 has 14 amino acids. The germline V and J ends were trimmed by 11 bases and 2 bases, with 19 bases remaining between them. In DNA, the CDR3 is TGTGCCGTCCCGGGGCAGGTTGCCACCTACGAGCAGTACTTC. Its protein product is CAVPGQVATYEQYF.

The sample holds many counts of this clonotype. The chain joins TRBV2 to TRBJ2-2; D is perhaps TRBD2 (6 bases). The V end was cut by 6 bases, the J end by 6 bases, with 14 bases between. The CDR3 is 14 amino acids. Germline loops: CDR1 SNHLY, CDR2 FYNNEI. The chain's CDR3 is CASRASGRSGELFF. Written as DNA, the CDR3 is TGTGCCAGCAGGGCATCCGGGAGATCCGGGGAGCTGTTTTTT. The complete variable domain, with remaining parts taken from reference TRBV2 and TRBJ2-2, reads EPEVTQTPSHQVTQMGQEVILRCVPISNHLYFYWYRQILGQKVEFLVSFYNNEISEKSEIFDDQFSVERPDGSNFTLKIRSTKLEDSAMYFCASRASGRSGELFFGEGSRLTVL.

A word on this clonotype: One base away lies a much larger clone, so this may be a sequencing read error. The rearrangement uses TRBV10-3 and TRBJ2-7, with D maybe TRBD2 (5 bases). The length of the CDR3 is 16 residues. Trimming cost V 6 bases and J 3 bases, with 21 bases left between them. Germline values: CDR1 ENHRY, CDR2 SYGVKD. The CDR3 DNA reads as TGTGCCATCAGGGAGCTAAGCACCCACGGGAACTACGAGCAGTACTTC. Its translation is CAIRELSTHGNYEQYF.

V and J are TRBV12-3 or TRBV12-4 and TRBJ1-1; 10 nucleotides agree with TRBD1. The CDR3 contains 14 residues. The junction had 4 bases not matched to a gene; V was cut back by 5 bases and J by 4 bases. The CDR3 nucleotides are TGTGCCAGCAGTAAGGGACAGGGGATCACTGAAGCTTTCTTT. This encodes CASSKGQGITEAFF.

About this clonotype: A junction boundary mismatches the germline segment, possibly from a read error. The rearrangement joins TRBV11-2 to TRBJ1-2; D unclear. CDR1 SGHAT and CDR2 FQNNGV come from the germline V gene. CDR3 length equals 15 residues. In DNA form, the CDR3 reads TGTGACAGCAGCTTGGAAGGAGGGCTGTTCTATGGCTACACCTTC. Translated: CDSSLEGGLFYGYTF.

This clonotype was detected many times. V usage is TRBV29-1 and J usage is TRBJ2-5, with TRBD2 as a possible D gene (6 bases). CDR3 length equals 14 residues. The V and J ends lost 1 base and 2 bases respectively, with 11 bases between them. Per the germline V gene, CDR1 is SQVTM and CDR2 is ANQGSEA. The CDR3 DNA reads TGCAGCGTTGAAGGAAGCGGGTATCAAGAGACCCAGTACTTC. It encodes CSVEGSGYQETQYF.

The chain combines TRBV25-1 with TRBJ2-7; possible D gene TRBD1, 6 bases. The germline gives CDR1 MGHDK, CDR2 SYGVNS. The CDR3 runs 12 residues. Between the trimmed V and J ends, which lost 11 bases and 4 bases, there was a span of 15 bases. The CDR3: CACRAGVYEQYF. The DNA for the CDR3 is TGTGCCTGCCGGGCAGGGGTATACGAGCAGTACTTC.

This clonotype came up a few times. The CDR3 protein is CASSPALGGQPQHF. The CDR3 DNA reads as TGTGCCAGCAGCCCAGCTCTGGGGGGGCAGCCCCAGCATTTT. The rearrangement joins TRBV12-3 or TRBV12-4 to TRBJ1-5; the D gene is possibly TRBD1 (5 bases). The V and J ends lost 6 bases and 7 bases respectively, with 16 bases between them. The CDR3 consists of 14 residues.

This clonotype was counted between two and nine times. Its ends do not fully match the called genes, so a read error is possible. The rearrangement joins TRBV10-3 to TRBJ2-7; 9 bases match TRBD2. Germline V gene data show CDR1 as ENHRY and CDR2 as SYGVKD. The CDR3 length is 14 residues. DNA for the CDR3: TGTGCCAGCAGTTACACGACTAGCGGTTACGAGCAGTACTTC. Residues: CASSYTTSGYEQYF.

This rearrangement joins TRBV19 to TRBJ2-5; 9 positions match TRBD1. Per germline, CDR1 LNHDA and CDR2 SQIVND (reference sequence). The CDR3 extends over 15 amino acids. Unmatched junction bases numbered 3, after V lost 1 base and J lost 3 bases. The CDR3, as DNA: TGTGCCAGTAGTATAGCCAGGACAGGGGAAGAGACCCAGTACTTC. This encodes CASSIARTGEETQYF.

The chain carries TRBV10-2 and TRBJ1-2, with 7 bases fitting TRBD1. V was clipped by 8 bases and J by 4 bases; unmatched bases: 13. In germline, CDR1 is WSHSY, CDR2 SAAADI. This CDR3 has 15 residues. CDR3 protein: CASQNGTANLYGYTF. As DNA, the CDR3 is TGCGCCAGCCAAAACGGGACAGCTAACCTCTATGGCTACACCTTC.

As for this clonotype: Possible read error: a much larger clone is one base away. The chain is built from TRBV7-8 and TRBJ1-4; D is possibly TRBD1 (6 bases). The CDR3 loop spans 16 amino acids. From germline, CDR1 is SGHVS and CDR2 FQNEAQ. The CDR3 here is CASSLRSGQLREKLLF. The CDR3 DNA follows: TGTGCCAGCAGCTTAAGATCCGGACAGCTGAGGGAAAAACTGCTTTTT.

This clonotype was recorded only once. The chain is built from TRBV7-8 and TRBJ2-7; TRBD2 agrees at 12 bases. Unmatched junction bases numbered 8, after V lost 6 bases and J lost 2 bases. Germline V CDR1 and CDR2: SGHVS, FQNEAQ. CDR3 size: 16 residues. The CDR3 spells CASSRGASGRAYEQYF. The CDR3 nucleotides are TGTGCCAGCAGTCGGGGGGCTAGCGGGAGGGCCTACGAGCAGTACTTC.

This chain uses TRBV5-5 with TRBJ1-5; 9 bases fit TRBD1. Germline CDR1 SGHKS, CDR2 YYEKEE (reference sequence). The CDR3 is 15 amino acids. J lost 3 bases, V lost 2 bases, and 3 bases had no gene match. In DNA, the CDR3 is TGTGCCAGCAGCTTCGACAGGGGGTACAATCAGCCCCAGCATTTT. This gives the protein CASSFDRGYNQPQHF.

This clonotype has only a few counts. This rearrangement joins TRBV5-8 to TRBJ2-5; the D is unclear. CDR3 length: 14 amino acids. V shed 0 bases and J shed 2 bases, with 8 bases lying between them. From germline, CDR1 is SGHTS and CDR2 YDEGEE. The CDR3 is CASSLEAVQETQYF. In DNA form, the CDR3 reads TGTGCCAGCAGCTTGGAGGCGGTACAAGAGACCCAGTACTTC.

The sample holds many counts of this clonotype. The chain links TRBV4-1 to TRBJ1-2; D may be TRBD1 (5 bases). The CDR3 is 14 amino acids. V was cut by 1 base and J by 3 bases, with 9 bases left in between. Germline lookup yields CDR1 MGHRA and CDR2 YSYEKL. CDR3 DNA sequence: TGCGCCAGCAGCCAAGTTCAGGGCGACTATGGCTACACCTTC. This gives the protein CASSQVQGDYGYTF.